Presented here are 10 T cell receptor beta chains from one specimen sequenced in a study of T cell responses to AZD1222 COVID-19 vaccine. Using immunoSEQ multiplex PCR, the repertoire was profiled, and TCRdb retains in-frame clones only, with some absent. This table holds over 100,000 clones, over 75% found once. The input for sequencing was peripheral blood, taken on day 0 of AZD1222 vaccination. All receptors come from an adult in good health.

The rearrangement uses TRBV7-3 and TRBJ2-1; a possible D gene is TRBD2 (6 bases). The germline V and J ends were trimmed by 1 base and 9 bases, with 13 bases remaining between them. Germline V lookup: CDR1 SGHTA, CDR2 FQGTGA. CDR3 size: 14 residues. CDR3 protein: CASSLNWRGTEQFF. The CDR3 DNA follows: TGTGCCAGCAGCTTAAACTGGCGGGGCACTGAGCAGTTCTTC.

V gene TRBV11-2 combines with J gene TRBJ2-1; 8 bases map to TRBD2. This CDR3 is 15 amino acids long. Germline lookup yields CDR1 SGHAT and CDR2 FQNNGV. V trimming: 5 bases; J trimming: 5 bases; junction bases outside the gene matches: 8. The CDR3 coding sequence is TGTGCCAGCAGCCCAAAGGTAGCGGGGAACAATGAGCAGTTCTTC. Its protein is CASSPKVAGNNEQFF.

The V call is TRBV2, the J call TRBJ1-5; D gene ambiguous. CDR1 is SNHLY, CDR2 FYNNEI, per germline. The V end lost 4 bases, the J end lost 0 bases, and 10 bases lay between the germline ends. This CDR3 is 15 amino acids long. CDR3 sequence (DNA): TGTGCCAGCAGTGGTAGACGGGATAGCAATCAGCCCCAGCATTTT. This encodes CASSGRRDSNQPQHF.

CDR3 sequence: CASSADGGVGTDTQYF. The DNA of the CDR3 is TGTGCCAGTAGTGCCGACGGGGGGGTCGGTACAGATACGCAGTATTTT. This chain uses TRBV19 with TRBJ2-3; 8 bases align to TRBD2. Trimming at V came to 5 bases and at J to 3 bases, leaving 10 bases not matched to a gene. This CDR3 has 16 amino acids. Looked up from germline, CDR1 is LNHDA and CDR2 is SQIVND (reference sequence). Using reference TRBV19 and TRBJ2-3 for the parts outside the CDR3, the full variable domain is DGGITQSPKYLFRKEGQNVTLSCEQNLNHDAMYWYRQDPGQGLRLIYYSQIVNDFQKGDIAEGYSVSREKKESFPLTVTSAQKNPTAFYLCASSADGGVGTDTQYFGPGTRLTVL.

The J gene is TRBJ1-5, the V gene TRBV2; no reliable D call. The CDR3 extends over 15 amino acids. The V end lost 4 bases, the J end lost 5 bases, and 15 bases lay between the germline ends. From germline, CDR1 is SNHLY and CDR2 FYNNEI. The CDR3 coding sequence is TGTGCCAGCAGTGTATTGGGAGGTTCCGATCAGCCCCAGCATTTT. Translation gives CASSVLGGSDQPQHF.

In DNA, the CDR3 is TGCGCCAGCAGCCGACGAATGGATATGGACACTGAAGCTTTCTTT. It yields the protein CASSRRMDMDTEAFF. The rearrangement uses TRBV4-1 and TRBJ1-1; no definite D call. The CDR3 has 15 residues. The V end lost 4 bases, the J end lost 3 bases, and 15 bases lay between the germline ends. Per the germline V gene, CDR1 is MGHRA and CDR2 is YSYEKL.

The CDR3 is CASSLSIVGGLRDKRPYNEQFF. CDR3 sequence (DNA): TGTGCCAGCAGTTTATCAATTGTAGGGGGGTTAAGGGACAAGCGGCCCTACAATGAGCAGTTCTTC. This sequence joins TRBV27 and TRBJ2-1; D assignment may be TRBD1 or TRBD2 (6 bases each). This CDR3 spans 22 amino acids. Germline loops: CDR1 MNHEY, CDR2 SMNVEV (reference sequence). Trimming removed 0 bases from V and 2 bases from J, with 29 bases in between.

This chain connects TRBV19 to TRBJ2-7, with 10 bases fitting TRBD1. The CDR3 covers 13 residues. Germline V gene sequence: CDR1 LNHDA, CDR2 SQIVND (reference sequence). V shed 7 bases and J 2 bases; nucleotides not matched to a gene: 2. DNA of the CDR3: TGTGCCAGTACCGGGACAGGGGCCTACGAGCAGTACTTC. Its protein is CASTGTGAYEQYF.

This clone was seen a single time. The rearrangement uses TRBV11-2 and TRBJ2-3; the match to TRBD2 covers 7 bases. CDR3 size: 16 residues. Germline V lookup: CDR1 SGHAT, CDR2 FQNNGV. V was clipped by 7 bases and J by 1 base; unmatched bases: 11. The CDR3 sequence is CASKGGGAHRTDTQYF. The DNA of the CDR3 is TGTGCCAGCAAAGGCGGGGGAGCCCATCGCACAGATACGCAGTATTTT.

The gene calls are TRBV2 and TRBJ1-1; TRBD1 might be the D (5 bases). Looked up from germline, CDR1 is SNHLY and CDR2 is FYNNEI. This CDR3 has 17 residues. Trimming removed 4 bases at V and 0 bases at J, with 18 bases between. CDR3 sequence (DNA): TGTGCCAGCAGTGTGTGGCAGGGTGCTGTCATGAACACTGAAGCTTTCTTT. Translated, it gives CASSVWQGAVMNTEAFF. The variable domain in full, completed from reference TRBV2 and TRBJ1-1, reads EPEVTQTPSHQVTQMGQEVILRCVPISNHLYFYWYRQILGQKVEFLVSFYNNEISEKSEIFDDQFSVERPDGSNFTLKIRSTKLEDSAMYFCASSVWQGAVMNTEAFFGQGTRLTVV.